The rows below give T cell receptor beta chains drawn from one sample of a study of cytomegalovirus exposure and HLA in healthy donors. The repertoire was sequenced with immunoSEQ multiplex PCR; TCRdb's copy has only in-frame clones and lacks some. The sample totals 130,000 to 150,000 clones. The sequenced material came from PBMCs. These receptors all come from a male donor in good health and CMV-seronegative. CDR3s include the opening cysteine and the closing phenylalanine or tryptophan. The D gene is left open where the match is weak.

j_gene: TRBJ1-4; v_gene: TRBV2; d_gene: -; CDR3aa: CASSPTVSNEKLFF; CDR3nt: TGTGCCAGCAGCCCGACAGTATCCAATGAAAAACTGTTTTTT
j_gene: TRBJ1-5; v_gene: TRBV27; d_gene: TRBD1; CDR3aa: CASSPMGQEPNQPQHF; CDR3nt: TGTGCCAGCAGTCCCATGGGACAGGAACCCAATCAGCCCCAGCATTTT
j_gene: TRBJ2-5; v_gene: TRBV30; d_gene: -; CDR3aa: CAHVGGNKQETQYF; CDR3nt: TGTGCCCACGTGGGCGGGAACAAACAAGAGACCCAGTACTTC
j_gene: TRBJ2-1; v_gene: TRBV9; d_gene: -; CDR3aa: CASSVKGGSSYNEQFF; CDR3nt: TGTGCCAGCAGCGTAAAAGGCGGTAGCTCCTACAATGAGCAGTTCTTC
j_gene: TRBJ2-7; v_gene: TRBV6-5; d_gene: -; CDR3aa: CASTRDTDGTYEQYF; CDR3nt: TGTGCCAGCACTAGGGACACGGATGGAACCTACGAGCAGTACTTC
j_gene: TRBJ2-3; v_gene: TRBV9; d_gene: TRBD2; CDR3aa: CASSVAFAGGSTDTQYF; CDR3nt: TGTGCCAGCAGCGTAGCATTTGCGGGAGGATCGACAGATACGCAGTATTTT
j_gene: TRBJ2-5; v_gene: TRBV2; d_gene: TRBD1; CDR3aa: CASRPGGQETQYF; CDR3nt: TGTGCCAGCAGACCAGGGGGCCAAGAGACCCAGTACTTC
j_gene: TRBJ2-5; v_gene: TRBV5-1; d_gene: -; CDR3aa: CASSLPGHSTEKETQYF; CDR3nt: TGCGCCAGCAGCTTACCGGGACACTCCACCGAGAAGGAGACCCAGTACTTC
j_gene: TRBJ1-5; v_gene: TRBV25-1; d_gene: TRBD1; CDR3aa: CASSGTGRGNQPQHF; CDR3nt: TGTGCCAGCAGTGGGACAGGGAGGGGCAATCAGCCCCAGCATTTT
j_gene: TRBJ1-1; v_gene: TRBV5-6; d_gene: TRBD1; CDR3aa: CASSPPGQGLRYTEAFF; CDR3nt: TGTGCCAGCAGCCCCCCGGGACAGGGTTTGAGGTACACTGAAGCTTTCTTT
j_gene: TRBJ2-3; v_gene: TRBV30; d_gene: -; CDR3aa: CAWMEGWADTQYF; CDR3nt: TGTGCCTGGATGGAGGGATGGGCAGATACGCAGTATTTT
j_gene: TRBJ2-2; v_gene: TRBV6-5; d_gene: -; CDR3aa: CASSLGGQNTGELFF; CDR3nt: TGTGCCAGCAGTTTGGGCGGACAAAACACCGGGGAGCTGTTTTTT
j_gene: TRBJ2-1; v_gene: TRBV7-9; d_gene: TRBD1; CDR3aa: CASSPEHRGLFYYNEQFF; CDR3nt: TGTGCCAGCAGCCCAGAACACAGGGGGCTTTTTTACTACAATGAGCAGTTCTTC
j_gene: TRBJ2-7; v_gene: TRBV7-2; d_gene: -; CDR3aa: CASSLIAREQYF; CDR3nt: TGTGCCAGCAGCTTGATAGCTCGCGAGCAGTACTTC
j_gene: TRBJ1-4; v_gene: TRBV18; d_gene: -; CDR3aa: CASSPREDEKLFF; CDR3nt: TGTGCCAGCTCACCGAGAGAGGATGAAAAACTGTTTTTT
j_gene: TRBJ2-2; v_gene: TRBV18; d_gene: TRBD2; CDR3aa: CASSLNLAENTGELFF; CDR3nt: TGTGCCAGCTCACTTAACCTAGCGGAGAACACCGGGGAGCTGTTTTTT
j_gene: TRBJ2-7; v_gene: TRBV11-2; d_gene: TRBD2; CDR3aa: CASSLAGGRYEQYF; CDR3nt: TGTGCCAGCAGCTTAGCGGGAGGGCGTTACGAGCAGTACTTC
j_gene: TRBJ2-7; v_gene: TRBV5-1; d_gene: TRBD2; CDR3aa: CASSLFPSGRAGEDKQYF; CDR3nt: TGCGCCAGCAGCTTGTTCCCTAGCGGGAGGGCCGGTGAAGACAAGCAGTACTTC
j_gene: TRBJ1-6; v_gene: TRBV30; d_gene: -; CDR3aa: CAWSEEAGRGYRSPLHF; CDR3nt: TGTGCCTGGAGTGAAGAGGCTGGAAGGGGCTATAGGTCACCCCTCCACTTT
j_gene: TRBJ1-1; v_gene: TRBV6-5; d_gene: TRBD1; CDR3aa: CASSYRTGGGITEAFF; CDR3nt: TGTGCCAGCAGTTACAGGACAGGGGGCGGTATCACTGAAGCTTTCTTT
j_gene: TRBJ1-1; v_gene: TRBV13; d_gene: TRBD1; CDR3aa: CASSLKGQGRVWRGTEAFF; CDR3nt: TGTGCCAGCAGCTTAAAGGGACAGGGACGGGTATGGCGGGGCACTGAAGCTTTCTTT
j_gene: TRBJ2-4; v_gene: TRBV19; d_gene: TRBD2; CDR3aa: CASSLGKAGDIQYF; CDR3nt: TGTGCCAGTAGCCTGGGGAAAGCGGGAGACATTCAGTACTTC
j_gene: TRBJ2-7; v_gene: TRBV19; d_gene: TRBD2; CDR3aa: CASRQTLAGRSYEQYF; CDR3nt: TGTGCCAGTAGACAGACTCTAGCGGGTCGGTCCTACGAGCAGTACTTC
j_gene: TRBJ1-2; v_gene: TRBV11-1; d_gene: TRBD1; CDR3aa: CASSLEQGAYYGYTF; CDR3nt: TGTGCCAGCAGCTTGGAGCAGGGGGCCTACTATGGCTACACCTTC
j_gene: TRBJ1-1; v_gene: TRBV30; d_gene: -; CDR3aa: CAWSAAIGNREAFF; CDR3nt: TGTGCCTGGAGTGCAGCGATCGGAAACCGTGAAGCTTTCTTT
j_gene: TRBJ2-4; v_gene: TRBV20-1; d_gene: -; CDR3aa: CSALVNDIQYF; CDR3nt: TGCAGTGCCCTAGTTAACGACATTCAGTACTTC
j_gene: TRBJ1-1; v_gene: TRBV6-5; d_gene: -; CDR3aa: CASSYSPGNTEAFF; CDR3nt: TGTGCCAGCAGTTACTCACCAGGGAACACTGAAGCTTTCTTT
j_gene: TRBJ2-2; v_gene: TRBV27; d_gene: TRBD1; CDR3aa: CASSFTGENTGELFF; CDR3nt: TGTGCCAGCAGTTTTACAGGGGAGAACACCGGGGAGCTGTTTTTT
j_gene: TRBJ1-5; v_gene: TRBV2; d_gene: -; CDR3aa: CASRIGGAGSNQPQHF; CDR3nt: TGTGCCAGCAGAATAGGGGGGGCGGGTAGCAATCAGCCCCAGCATTTT
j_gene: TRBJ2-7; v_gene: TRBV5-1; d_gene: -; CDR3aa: CASSLVQREYEQYF; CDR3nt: TGCGCCAGCAGCTTGGTTCAGAGGGAATACGAGCAGTACTTC
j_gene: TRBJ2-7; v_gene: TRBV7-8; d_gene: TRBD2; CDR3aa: CASTRSGSTYEQYF; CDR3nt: TGTGCCAGCACCCGTAGCGGGAGTACGTACGAGCAGTACTTC
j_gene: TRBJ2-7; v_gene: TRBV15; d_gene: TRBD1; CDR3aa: CATSGRDSSYEQYF; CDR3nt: TGTGCCACCAGCGGACGGGACAGCTCCTACGAGCAGTACTTC
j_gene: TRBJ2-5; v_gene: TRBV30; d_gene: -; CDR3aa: CAWSEQGHGTQYF; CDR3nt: TGTGCCTGGAGTGAGCAGGGCCACGGGACCCAGTACTTC
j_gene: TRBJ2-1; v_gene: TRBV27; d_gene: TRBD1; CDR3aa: CASQVLRDRVHNEQFF; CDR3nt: TGTGCCAGCCAAGTTCTCCGGGACAGGGTACACAATGAGCAGTTCTTC
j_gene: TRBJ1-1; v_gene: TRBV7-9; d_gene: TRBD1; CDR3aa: CASSLDTQVTYRGETEAFF; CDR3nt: TGTGCCAGCAGCTTAGACACGCAGGTAACTTACAGGGGAGAGACTGAAGCTTTCTTT
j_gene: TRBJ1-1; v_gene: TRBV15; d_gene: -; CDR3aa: CATSRESLTEAFF; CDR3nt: TGTGCCACCAGCAGAGAAAGCCTCACTGAAGCTTTCTTT
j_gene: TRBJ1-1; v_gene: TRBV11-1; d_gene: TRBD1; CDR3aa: CASSLSRGHTEAFF; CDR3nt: TGTGCCAGCAGCTTATCGAGGGGGCACACTGAAGCTTTCTTT
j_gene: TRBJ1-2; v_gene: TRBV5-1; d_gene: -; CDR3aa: CASSLYEISYGYTF; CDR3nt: TGCGCCAGCAGCTTGTATGAGATTAGCTATGGCTACACCTTC
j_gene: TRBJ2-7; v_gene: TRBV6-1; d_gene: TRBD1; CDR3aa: CASSEGDRNYEQYF; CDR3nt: TGTGCCAGCAGTGAAGGGGACAGGAACTACGAGCAGTACTTC
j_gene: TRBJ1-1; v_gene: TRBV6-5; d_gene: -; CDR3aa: CASSYSGGVVTEAFF; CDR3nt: TGTGCCAGCAGTTACTCTGGGGGGGTGGTCACTGAAGCTTTCTTT